This TCR beta chain was recorded in a study of blood T cell repertoires in COVID-19. Study overall: Sources were T cells, B-cell-depleted T cells, or PBMCs; the material itself was cDNA or gDNA.

Germline V gives CDR1 SGHRS, CDR2 YFSETQ. The CDR3 spans 13 residues. V lost 4 bases and J lost 6, with 14 bases in between. As originally analysed: The assay estimated nucleated cells by amplifying reference gene primers. TCRdb's copy holds only in-frame clones and misses some; the assay was immunoSEQ multiplex PCR. Clone size and the V and J calls come from that table; the DNA yielded D and trimming. The sample includes 180,000 or so clones, roughly three quarters seen only once; the top ten take roughly an eighth. Membership in each cohort depended on participant-reported clinical history. This clonotype originated in a man aged 55 to 70 who had been exposed to COVID-19. The specimen sequenced was PBMCs or T cells enriched from blood (not recorded which). The genes are TRBV5-1 and TRBJ2-7; D perhaps matches TRBD2 (6 bases). The DNA of the CDR3 is TGCGCCAGCAGCCGCGGGGAGCCAAGCGAGCAGTACTTC. Its translation: CASSRGEPSEQYF.